The clone carrying this T cell receptor beta chain was seen at least ten times. The antigen is unknown. The data originate from a study of early T cells in non-severe SARS-CoV-2 infection. Study-wide context: Chains from this unsorted whole-blood bulk RNA could not be paired. Study-wide results and caveats: The matching step, a VDJdb search, favored anti-spike CD8 responses and missed private and CD4 specificities.

The TCR library protocol attached unique molecular identifiers to the individual cDNA molecules. Via MiXCR, TCRdb re-called the 5' RACE reads, giving one row per CDR3 protein. This table holds tens of thousands of distinct CDR3 sequences, roughly a tenth found once. Sequenced material: whole blood, taken at baseline. This TCR came from an adult who was a healthcare worker with PCR-confirmed SARS-CoV-2 infection or an uninfected control (not recorded which).

As DNA, the CDR3 is TGTGCCAGCAGTTTCGGACAGGGGACTGCTGGGGCCAACGTCCTGACTTTC. This sequence encodes CASSFGQGTAGANVLTF. The chain has TRBV6-6 and TRBJ2-6, with 9 bases that match TRBD1. This CDR3 contains 17 residues. V was pared by 4 bases and J by 2 bases, with 6 bases of the junction left unmatched. Germline V gene sequence: CDR1 MNHNY, CDR2 SVGAGI (reference sequence).